These T cell receptor beta chains were read from a single sample in a study of T cells in Graves' hyperthyroidism and ophthalmopathy. TCRdb called the multiplex PCR reads again in MiXCR, with one record for every CDR3 protein. This table holds 490,000 or so distinct CDR3 sequences, roughly 15% found once. Sequenced: blood. All receptors derive from a woman between 25 and 40 years old with Graves' ophthalmopathy. Each CDR3 is given with its conserved first and last residue. The D gene is left open where the match is weak. Rows give clone size only sometimes, using once, few, many, or a class for an expanded clone.

>.|TRBJ1-5|TRBV6-5|few
CASSYSAGFNQPQHF
TGTGCCAGCAGTTACTCCGCTGGATTCAATCAGCCCCAGCATTTT
>.|TRBJ1-1|TRBV12-3/TRBV12-4|many
CASRGWGKLNTEAFF
TGTGCCAGCAGAGGGTGGGGGAAACTGAACACTGAAGCTTTCTTT
>.|TRBJ2-1|TRBV2|many
CASSELGGPGEQFF
TGTGCCAGCAGTGAACTCGGGGGGCCTGGGGAGCAGTTCTTC
>TRBD2|TRBJ2-7|TRBV4-3|.
CASSHGTSLPYEQYF
TGCGCCAGCAGCCACGGGACTAGCCTTCCCTACGAGCAGTACTTC
>TRBD1|TRBJ2-5|TRBV9|few
CASSTSRTGGGETQYF
TGTGCCAGCAGCACTAGCCGGACAGGGGGAGGCGAGACCCAGTACTTC
>.|TRBJ2-2|TRBV28|many
CASRSNTGELFF
TGTGCCAGCAGGAGTAACACCGGGGAGCTGTTTTTT
>.|TRBJ2-4|TRBV12-3/TRBV12-4|many
CASSLGDSPRGLAKNIQYF
TGTGCCAGCAGTTTAGGGGACAGTCCACGGGGACTAGCCAAAAACATTCAGTACTTC
>.|TRBJ2-5|TRBV5-7|once
CASSLRQGGGETQYF
TGTGCCAGCAGCTTGCGACAGGGTGGGGGGGAGACCCAGTACTTC
>.|TRBJ2-3|TRBV20-1|many
CSASFGLGGLTNTQYF
TGCAGTGCTAGTTTCGGACTAGGGGGGCTCACGAATACGCAGTATTTT
>.|TRBJ2-5|TRBV5-1|.
CATSRAPGEETQYF
TGCGCCACCAGCCGGGCCCCAGGTGAGGAGACCCAGTACTTC
>.|TRBJ2-1|TRBV9|.
CASRQGGRENEQFF
TGTGCCAGCAGGCAGGGGGGCAGGGAAAATGAGCAGTTCTTC
>.|TRBJ2-1|TRBV3-1|.
CASGVANEQFF
TGTGCCAGCGGGGTGGCCAATGAGCAGTTCTTC
>.|TRBJ2-1|TRBV7-3|few
CASSSDGGRGGPWSYNEQFF
TGTGCCAGCAGCTCAGATGGGGGCAGGGGTGGACCTTGGTCCTACAATGAGCAGTTCTTC
>TRBD2|TRBJ2-3|TRBV7-6|.
CASSLGTSGRATDTQYF
TGTGCCAGCAGCTTAGGGACTAGCGGGAGGGCTACAGATACGCAGTATTTT
>.|TRBJ2-5|TRBV5-4|few
CASSYSGTYQETQYF
TGTGCCAGCAGCTACTCTGGGACATACCAAGAGACCCAGTACTTC
>.|TRBJ2-7|TRBV29-1|few
CSVEKRRKSSYEQYF
TGCAGCGTTGAAAAGCGCAGAAAGAGCTCCTACGAGCAGTACTTC
>.|TRBJ2-2|TRBV6-1|.
CASRLDRNTGELFF
TGTGCCAGCAGGCTGGACAGAAACACCGGGGAGCTGTTTTTT
>TRBD2|TRBJ2-7|TRBV6-1|.
CASSPLGLAYEQYF
TGTGCCAGCAGTCCCCTGGGACTAGCCTACGAGCAGTACTTC
>.|TRBJ2-7|TRBV18|.
CASSLSGERKEQYF
TGTGCCAGCTCACTTTCGGGAGAGAGAAAAGAGCAGTACTTC
>.|TRBJ2-5|TRBV7-3|many
CASSLDGGGETQYF
TGTGCCAGCAGCTTAGATGGGGGTGGAGAGACCCAGTACTTC
>TRBD2|TRBJ2-1|TRBV7-6|.
CASSWGLAGGVNEQFF
TGTGCCAGTAGCTGGGGTCTCGCGGGAGGAGTCAATGAGCAGTTCTTC
>.|TRBJ2-4|TRBV20-1|many
CSASSTSNIQYF
TGCAGTGCTAGTTCCACGAGCAACATTCAGTACTTC
>.|TRBJ2-1|TRBV4-1|.
CASSSKGLGGFNEQFF
TGCGCCAGCAGCTCCAAAGGTCTAGGGGGATTCAATGAGCAGTTCTTC
>.|TRBJ2-5|TRBV10-1|many
CASSESMTLATQYF
TGCGCCAGCAGTGAGTCGATGACGTTGGCGACCCAGTACTTC
>.|TRBJ2-3|TRBV27|.
CASSLLGADISDTQYF
TGTGCCAGCAGTTTATTGGGAGCCGACATCTCAGATACGCAGTATTTT
>.|TRBJ2-7|TRBV18|many
CASSQGITDDEQYF
TGTGCCAGCTCACAGGGGATAACAGATGACGAGCAGTACTTC
>.|TRBJ2-5|TRBV6-1|few
CASSNTWETQYF
TGTGCCAGCAGTAACACCTGGGAGACCCAGTACTTC
>.|TRBJ1-1|TRBV6-2/TRBV6-3|.
CASEATGTPNTEAFF
TGTGCCAGCGAAGCCACCGGGACTCCGAACACTGAAGCTTTCTTT
>.|TRBJ1-2|TRBV18|many
CASSPTDNYGYTF
TGTGCCAGCTCACCAACCGATAACTATGGCTACACCTTC
>.|TRBJ2-7|TRBV6-1|.
CASSFPRYEQYF
TGTGCCAGCAGCTTCCCTCGCTACGAGCAGTACTTC
>.|TRBJ2-3|TRBV20-1|many
CSARVRVRATDTQYF
TGCAGTGCTAGGGTTCGGGTTAGGGCCACAGATACGCAGTATTTT
>.|TRBJ1-4|TRBV7-2|.
CASKKTGGPTNEKLFF
TGTGCCAGCAAAAAAACGGGGGGCCCAACTAATGAAAAACTGTTTTTT
>TRBD1|TRBJ2-5|TRBV7-2|many
CASSEDRVVETQYF
TGTGCCAGCAGCGAGGACAGGGTCGTGGAGACCCAGTACTTC
>.|TRBJ1-1|TRBV11-1|many
CASSLARGWTEAFF
TGTGCCAGCAGCTTAGCCAGGGGATGGACTGAAGCTTTCTTT
>.|TRBJ2-2|TRBV5-1|.
CASSLMGGLFPNTGELFF
TGCGCCAGCAGCTTGATGGGTGGACTGTTCCCGAACACCGGGGAGCTGTTTTTT
>.|TRBJ1-2|TRBV20-1|many
CSARIPGNYGYTF
TGCAGTGCTAGAATTCCGGGGAACTATGGCTACACCTTC
>.|TRBJ2-1|TRBV9|few
CASSYSSSHEQFF
TGTGCCAGCAGCTACTCTAGCTCTCATGAGCAGTTCTTC
>TRBD1|TRBJ2-2|TRBV11-2|many
CASKVGTGAGELFF
TGTGCCAGCAAAGTAGGGACAGGGGCCGGGGAGCTGTTTTTT
>.|TRBJ1-2|TRBV20-1|many
CSARDNNRRGYTF
TGCAGTGCTAGAGATAACAACAGGAGGGGCTACACCTTC
>TRBD2|TRBJ2-1|TRBV29-1|few
CSGTLAGGPNEQFF
TGCAGCGGGACACTAGCGGGAGGGCCTAATGAGCAGTTCTTC
>.|TRBJ2-4|TRBV6-1|once
CASSPEQGGKNIQYF
TGTGCCAGCAGTCCGGAGCAGGGGGGCAAAAACATTCAGTACTTC
>.|TRBJ1-3|TRBV6-1|few
CASSTKGVSGNTIYF
TGTGCCAGCAGTACCAAGGGAGTCTCTGGAAACACCATATATTTT